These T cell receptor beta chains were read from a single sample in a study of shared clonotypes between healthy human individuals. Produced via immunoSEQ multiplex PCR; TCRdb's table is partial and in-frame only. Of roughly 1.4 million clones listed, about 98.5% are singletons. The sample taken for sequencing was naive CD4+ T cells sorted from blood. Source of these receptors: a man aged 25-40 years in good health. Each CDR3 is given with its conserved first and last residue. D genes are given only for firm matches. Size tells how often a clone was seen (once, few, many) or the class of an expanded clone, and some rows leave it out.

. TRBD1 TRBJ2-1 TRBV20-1 TGCAGTGCGGGACAGGGCGAGTTCTTC CSAGQGEFF
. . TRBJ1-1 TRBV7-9 TGTGCCAGCAGCCCGAACCCCTACCCCGAGGGCTTCACTGAAGCTTTCTTT CASSPNPYPEGFTEAFF
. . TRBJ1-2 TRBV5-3 TGTGCCAGAAGCTCCACTTGGATTCCGTATGGCTACACCTTC CARSSTWIPYGYTF
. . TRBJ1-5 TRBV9 TGTGCCAGCAGCGTAGCTGAGAACCAGCCCCAGCATTTT CASSVAENQPQHF
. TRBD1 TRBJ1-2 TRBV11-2 TGTGCCAGCAGCTTAGAGCAGGGACAGATCTATGGCTACACCTTC CASSLEQGQIYGYTF
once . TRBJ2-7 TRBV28 TGTGCCAGCAGTTTAGGGCAAGCCTTTTACGAGCAGTACTTC CASSLGQAFYEQYF
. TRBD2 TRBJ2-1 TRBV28 TGTGCCAGCAGTCCGGGACTAGCGGGATTAAGGTGGGATGAGCAGTTCTTC CASSPGLAGLRWDEQFF
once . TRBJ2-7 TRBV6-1 TGTGCCAGCAGTCGGGGTTCCTACGAGCAGTACTTC CASSRGSYEQYF
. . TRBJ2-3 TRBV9 TGTGCCAGCAGCGTAGAAGGCGGGTGGGGTGATACGCAGTATTTT CASSVEGGWGDTQYF
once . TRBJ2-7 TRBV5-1 TGCGCCAGCAGCCTACCCTCAAACAGGACCCTCGCCTACGAGCAGTACTTC CASSLPSNRTLAYEQYF
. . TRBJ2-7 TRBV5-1 TGCGCCAGCACCCCACTGGCCAGCCCCACTTACGAGCAGTACTTC CASTPLASPTYEQYF
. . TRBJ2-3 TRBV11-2 TGTGCCAGCAGCTTAGATCTAGGGGCCGGTACGCAGTATTTT CASSLDLGAGTQYF
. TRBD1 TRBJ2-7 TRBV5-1 TGCGCCAGCAGCTTGGGGACAGGATACTCCTACGAGCAGTACTTC CASSLGTGYSYEQYF
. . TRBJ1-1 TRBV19 TGTGCCAGTAGTATGGGGTCCCCGGCGACTGAAGCTTTCTTT CASSMGSPATEAFF
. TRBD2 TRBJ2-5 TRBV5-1 TGCGCCAGCAGCTTAAGGGAGGGATCCCAAGAGACCCAGTACTTC CASSLREGSQETQYF
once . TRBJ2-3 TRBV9 TGTGCCAGCAGCGGGGGACACACCACAGATACGCAGTATTTT CASSGGHTTDTQYF
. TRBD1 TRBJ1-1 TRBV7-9 TGTGCCAGCAGCTCTTGGACAGGGAAGGGAGGAGCTGAAGCTTTCTTT CASSSWTGKGGAEAFF
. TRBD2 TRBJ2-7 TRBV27 TGTGCCAGCACCCGCGGGCTAGCGGGAGTCTACGAGCAGTACTTC CASTRGLAGVYEQYF
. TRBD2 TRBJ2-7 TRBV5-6 TGTGCCAGCAGCGAGGGGACTAGCGGGAGATATTACGAGCAGTACTTC CASSEGTSGRYYEQYF
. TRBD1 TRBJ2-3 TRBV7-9 TGTGCCAGCAGGCCGACAGGGGGCGTTATCACAGATACGCAGTATTTT CASRPTGGVITDTQYF
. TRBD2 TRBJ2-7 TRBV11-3 TGTGCCAGCAGCACTAGCGGCTCCTACGAGCAGTACTTC CASSTSGSYEQYF
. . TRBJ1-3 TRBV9 TGTGCCAGCAGCGTAGACTCTTCTTGGGGCTCTGGAAACACCATATATTTT CASSVDSSWGSGNTIYF
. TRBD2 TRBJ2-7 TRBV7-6 TGTGCCAGCAGCCTACGAGGGACAGCCGGGACTAGCGAATCCTACGAGCAGTACTTC CASSLRGTAGTSESYEQYF
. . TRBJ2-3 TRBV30 TGTGCCTGGAGTGTAGCGGTTACGCAGTATTTT CAWSVAVTQYF
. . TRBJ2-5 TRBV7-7 TGTGCCAGCAGTCAACAGGATTTCGAGACCCAGTACTTC CASSQQDFETQYF
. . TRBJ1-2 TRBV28 TGTGCCAGCAGTTCTGGGGGGCCTACTAACTATGGCTACACCTTC CASSSGGPTNYGYTF
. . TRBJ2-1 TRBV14 TGTGCCAGCAGCCAAGTAGGGACAATGGCGTTAGGTGAGCAGTTCTTC CASSQVGTMALGEQFF
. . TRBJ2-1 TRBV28 TGTGCCAGCAGACTAGTGGATGAGCAGTTCTTC CASRLVDEQFF
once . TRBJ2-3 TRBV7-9 TGTGCCAGCAGGGACGACATGAGTACGCAGTATTTT CASRDDMSTQYF
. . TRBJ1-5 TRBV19 TGTGCCAGTAAGGCAGGGGTGAATCAGCCCCAGCATTTT CASKAGVNQPQHF
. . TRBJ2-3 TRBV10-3 TGTGCCATCAGTGAGATTCTAGACTCCACAGATACGCAGTATTTT CAISEILDSTDTQYF
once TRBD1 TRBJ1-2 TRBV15 TGTGCCACCAGCAGAGCTCGGACAGGCTATCAACGGTTGGACTATGGCTACACCTTC CATSRARTGYQRLDYGYTF
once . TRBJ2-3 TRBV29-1 TGCAGCGTTGAAACGGGAGCCACAGATACGCAGTATTTT CSVETGATDTQYF
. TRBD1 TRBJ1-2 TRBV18 TGTGCCAGCTCACCGGGACAGGGGGAGCGCGGCTACACCTTC CASSPGQGERGYTF
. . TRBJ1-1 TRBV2 TGTGCCAGCAGTGAAGAAACAGACGCTACACTTGAAGCTTTCTTT CASSEETDATLEAFF
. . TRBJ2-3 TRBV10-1 TGCGCCAGCAGTGCCCGAGGAGGGGGCACAGATACGCAGTATTTT CASSARGGGTDTQYF
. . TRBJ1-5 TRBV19 TGTGCCAGTAGTGGACTGCGAAATCAGCCCCAGCATTTT CASSGLRNQPQHF
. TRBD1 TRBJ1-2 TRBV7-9 TGTGCCAGCAGCACCGGACAGGGGGATGGCTACACCTTC CASSTGQGDGYTF
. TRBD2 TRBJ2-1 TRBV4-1 TGCGCCAGCAGCCAAGGCCCAACTAGCGAAACTACCTACAATGAGCAGTTCTTC CASSQGPTSETTYNEQFF
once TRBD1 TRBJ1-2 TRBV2 TGTGCCAGCAGTAGACAGGGGTCAGCCTATGGCTACACCTTC CASSRQGSAYGYTF
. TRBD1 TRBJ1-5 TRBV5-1 TGCGCCAGCAGCTTGACAGGGGTAGATCAGCCCCAGCATTTT CASSLTGVDQPQHF
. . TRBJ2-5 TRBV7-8 TGTGCCAGCAGCCTCCTCCCACCTCAGTACTTC CASSLLPPQYF
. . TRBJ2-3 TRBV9 TGTGCCAGCAGCGTACACCCCGCGACTATCTCCCATTCCGACACAGATACGCAGTATTTT CASSVHPATISHSDTDTQYF
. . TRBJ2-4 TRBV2 TGTGCCAGCGTGATCGACGATCCGGGAAAAAACATTCAGTACTTC CASVIDDPGKNIQYF
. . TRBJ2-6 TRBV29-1 TGCAGCGTTGAAGATCCTACAGGTACTGCAGGGGCCAACGTCCTGACTTTC CSVEDPTGTAGANVLTF
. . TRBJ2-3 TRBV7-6 TGTGCCAGCAGCGGGACCCCGGAGGCAACACGTTACACAGATACGCAGTATTTT CASSGTPEATRYTDTQYF
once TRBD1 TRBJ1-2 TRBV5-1 TGCGCCAGCAGCGACAGGGTTTTCGGCTATGGCTACACCTTC CASSDRVFGYGYTF
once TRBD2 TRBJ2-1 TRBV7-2 TGTGCCAGCAGCTCCCTAGCGGGTACGTCCTACAATGAGCAGTTCTTC CASSSLAGTSYNEQFF
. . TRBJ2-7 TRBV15 TGTGCCACCAGCAGAGAGGGAGGGGGATTGGGCGAGCAGTACTTC CATSREGGGLGEQYF
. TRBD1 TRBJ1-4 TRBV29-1 TGCAGCGCTACCGAGGGACAGGGTTACGAAAAACTGTTTTTT CSATEGQGYEKLFF
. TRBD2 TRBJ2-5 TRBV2 TGTGCCAGCCGTAGCGGGACCCAAGAGACCCAGTACTTC CASRSGTQETQYF
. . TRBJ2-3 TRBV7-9 TGTGCCAGCAAAGGGACCGCCTTCACAGATACGCAGTATTTT CASKGTAFTDTQYF
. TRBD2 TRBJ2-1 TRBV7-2 TGTGCCAGCAGCCTTAGCGGGAGTCTTTACAATGAGCAGTTCTTC CASSLSGSLYNEQFF
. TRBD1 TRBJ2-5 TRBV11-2 TGTGCCAGCAGCTTGGGGGACAGGGGGTTAGAGACCCAGTACTTC CASSLGDRGLETQYF
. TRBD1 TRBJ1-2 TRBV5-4 TGTGCCAGCAGCCATACTAGGGGACAGGCTTCTAACTATGGCTACACCTTC CASSHTRGQASNYGYTF